Below, 14 T cell receptor beta chains from the same sample are listed, as sequenced in a study of PD-1 blockade in classical Hodgkin lymphoma. All the patients suffered relapse after autologous stem cell transplantation, and brentuximab vedotin exposure differed. The data were produced by immunoSEQ multiplex PCR, yet TCRdb's version contains in-frame clones alone and is incomplete. The sample carries tens of thousands of clones, over 70% recorded once. The source was peripheral blood mononuclear cells (PBMCs), collected at baseline. Receptors originate from a human donor with classical Hodgkin lymphoma.

This clone has only one observation. The chain combines TRBV29-1 with TRBJ2-5; 13 bases are shared with TRBD2. The CDR3 covers 15 residues. After removal of 8 bases from V and 0 bases from J, the junction contained 6 bases not matched to a gene. The germline gives CDR1 SQVTM, CDR2 ANQGSEA. The DNA for the CDR3 is TGCAGCTTCCAAGGGACTAGCGGGGACCAAGAGACCCAGTACTTC. Amino acid sequence: CSFQGTSGDQETQYF. Supplemented by reference TRBV29-1 and TRBJ2-5, the full variable domain reads SAVISQKPSRDICQRGTSLTIQCQVDSQVTMMFWYRQQPGQSLTLIATANQGSEATYESGFVIDKFPISRPNLTFSTLTVSNMSPEDSSIYLCSFQGTSGDQETQYFGPGTRLLVL.

The chain combines TRBV7-2 with TRBJ1-2, with unresolved D. CDR1 SGHTA and CDR2 FQGNSA come from the germline V gene. The CDR3 contains 12 residues. Trimming removed 1 base at V and 8 bases at J, with 8 bases between. The CDR3 here is CASSLVRWGYTF. The CDR3 DNA reads as TGTGCCAGCAGCTTAGTCCGCTGGGGCTACACCTTC.

The chain combines TRBV19 with TRBJ2-4; unclear D gene. The CDR3 covers 15 residues. Trimming removed 7 bases at V and 4 bases at J, with 17 bases between. In germline, CDR1 is LNHDA, CDR2 SQIVND (reference sequence). The CDR3 DNA sequence: TGTGCCAGTACCGTAAGGGCGACGGAAAAAAACATTCAGTACTTC. Encoded protein: CASTVRATEKNIQYF.

This sequence joins TRBV19 and TRBJ1-1; 7 positions match TRBD1. CDR3 size: 11 residues. V shed 8 bases and J 4 bases; nucleotides not matched to a gene: 1. The germline V gene encodes CDR1 LNHDA and CDR2 SQIVND (reference sequence). CDR3 region: CASGTATEAFF. The CDR3 DNA reads as TGTGCCAGTGGGACAGCCACTGAAGCTTTCTTT.

The chain is built from TRBV6-6 and TRBJ2-1, with D possibly being TRBD2 (6 bases). CDR3 length: 15 amino acids. Germline CDR1 reads MNHNY; CDR2 reads SVGAGI (reference sequence). V was cut by 5 bases and J by 4 bases, with 15 bases left in between. CDR3 DNA sequence: TGTGCCAGCAGTACCCGACTAGTTAGTTACAATGAGCAGTTCTTC. Translated: CASSTRLVSYNEQFF.

The table lists this clone with a few counts. The CDR3 DNA is TGTGCCATCAGTGAGGGGCAGGGGTACTATGGCTACACCTTC. It is translated as CAISEGQGYYGYTF. J is TRBJ1-2 and V is TRBV10-3; the D gene is possibly TRBD1 (6 bases). Trimming left V 2 bases short and J 3 bases short, with 10 bases between. The CDR3 is made up of 14 amino acids. Germline values: CDR1 ENHRY, CDR2 SYGVKD.

This chain links TRBV7-2 with TRBJ1-2, with no clear D. This CDR3 contains 14 residues. The V and J ends lost 0 bases and 8 bases respectively, with 13 bases between them. Germline V gene data show CDR1 as SGHTA and CDR2 as FQGNSA. CDR3 sequence reads: CASSLAPGPEGYTF. In nucleotides, the CDR3 is TGTGCCAGCAGCTTAGCTCCAGGACCCGAGGGCTACACCTTC.

In this sample, this clone turned up once. V and J are TRBV4-3 and TRBJ1-2, with 9 bases lining up with TRBD1. V was clipped by 1 base and J by 8 bases; unmatched bases: 8. Per germline, CDR1 LGHNA and CDR2 YSLEER. The CDR3 sequence is 15 residues long. This CDR3 reads CASSQGSTGGRGYTF. The DNA for the CDR3 is TGCGCCAGCAGCCAAGGCTCGACAGGGGGGAGAGGCTACACCTTC.

The genes are TRBV30 and TRBJ2-2, with D unresolved. V was pared by 2 bases and J by 1 base, with 5 bases between. The CDR3 has 13 amino acids. Germline CDR1 GTSNPN, CDR2 SVGIG (reference sequence). CDR3: CAWSLVNTGELFF. The CDR3 DNA reads as TGTGCCTGGAGTCTAGTGAACACCGGGGAGCTGTTTTTT.

The chain joins TRBV7-2 to TRBJ2-1; no reliable D call. Trimming took off 5 bases at V and 6 bases at J, with 8 bases between the two ends. The CDR3 is made up of 12 amino acids. Germline V lookup: CDR1 SGHTA, CDR2 FQGNSA. The CDR3 nucleotides read TGTGCCAGCAGCCCCTGGATCAATGAGCAGTTCTTC. Translated: CASSPWINEQFF.

V gene TRBV5-8 combines with J gene TRBJ2-1; unclear D gene. In germline, CDR1 is SGHTS, CDR2 YDEGEE. V lost 1 base to trimming and J lost 7 bases, with 12 bases between them. CDR3 length: 14 amino acids. Here the CDR3 reads CASSLRDLRNEQFF. The CDR3, as DNA: TGTGCCAGCAGCTTGCGAGATCTACGGAATGAGCAGTTCTTC.

The CDR3 sequence is CASRGPNNQPQHF. CDR3 nucleotide sequence: TGTGCCAGCAGGGGTCCTAACAATCAGCCCCAGCATTTT. This rearrangement joins TRBV2 to TRBJ1-5; D is unresolved. The germline V gene encodes CDR1 SNHLY and CDR2 FYNNEI. Trimming cost V 6 bases and J 3 bases, with 9 bases left between them. CDR3 length: 13 amino acids.

The chain carries TRBV5-8 and TRBJ2-2; D ambiguous. Looked up from germline, CDR1 is SGHTS and CDR2 is YDEGEE. V lost 1 base, J lost 6 bases, and 13 bases lay in between. CDR3 length equals 15 residues. The CDR3: CASSLSRVRSGELFF. The CDR3 coding sequence is TGTGCCAGCAGCTTGTCCCGGGTCAGGTCCGGGGAGCTGTTTTTT.

This sequence joins TRBV7-2 and TRBJ1-5, with 10 bases fitting TRBD1. This CDR3 has 15 amino acids. V was clipped by 4 bases and J by 6 bases; unmatched bases: 6. Germline lookup yields CDR1 SGHTA and CDR2 FQGNSA. CDR3 in DNA: TGTGCCAGCAGCTCCCGACAGGGGGCAGGTCAGCCCCAGCATTTT. This gives the protein CASSSRQGAGQPQHF.